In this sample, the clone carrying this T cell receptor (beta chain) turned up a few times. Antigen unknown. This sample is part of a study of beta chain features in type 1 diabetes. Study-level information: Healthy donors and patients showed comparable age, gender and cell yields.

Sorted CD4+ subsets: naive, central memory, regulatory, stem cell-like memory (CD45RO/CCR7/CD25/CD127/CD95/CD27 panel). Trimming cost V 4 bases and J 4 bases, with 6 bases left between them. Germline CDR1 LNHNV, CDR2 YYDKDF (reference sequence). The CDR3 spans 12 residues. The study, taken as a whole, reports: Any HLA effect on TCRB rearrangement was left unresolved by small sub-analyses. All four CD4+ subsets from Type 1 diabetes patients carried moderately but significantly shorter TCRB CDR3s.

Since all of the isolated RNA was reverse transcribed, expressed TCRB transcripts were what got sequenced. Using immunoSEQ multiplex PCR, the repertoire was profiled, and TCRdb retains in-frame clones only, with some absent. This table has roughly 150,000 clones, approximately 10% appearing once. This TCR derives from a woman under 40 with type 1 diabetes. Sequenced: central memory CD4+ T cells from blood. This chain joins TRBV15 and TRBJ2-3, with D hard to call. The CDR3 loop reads CATSTLADTQYF. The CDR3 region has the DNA TGTGCCACCAGCACTTTAGCAGATACGCAGTATTTT.